This T cell receptor (beta chain) was found in a study of early T cells in non-severe SARS-CoV-2 infection. V was shortened by 1 base and J by 4 bases, with 8 bases between the two germline ends. CDR1 is SGHVS, CDR2 FNYEAQ, per germline. This CDR3 is built from 13 residues. Individually, cDNA molecules had unique molecular identifiers attached to them. TCRdb redid the calling of the 5' RACE reads with MiXCR, one entry per CDR3 protein. The data hold approximately 60,000 distinct CDR3 sequences, with roughly 9% observed a single time. This clonotype was found many times. This clonotype originated in an adult who was a healthcare worker with PCR-confirmed SARS-CoV-2 infection or an uninfected control (not recorded which). This sequence joins TRBV7-6 and TRBJ2-7; D is undetermined. Sequenced here: whole blood, sampled at baseline. CDR3: CASSLEWRYEQYF. The CDR3 DNA is TGTGCCAGCAGCTTAGAGTGGAGATACGAGCAGTACTTC.